These 24 T cell receptor beta chains were all obtained from the same sample, sequenced in a study of CD8+ T cells in alopecia areata. Sequencing used cDNA as its template, made by extracting RNA and reverse transcribing it. TCRdb keeps only in-frame clones here, not all; method: immunoSEQ multiplex PCR. The table has about 200,000 clones, roughly 60% seen once. Treatment reported: oral pan-JAK inhibitor, 5-10 mg twice daily. This material consisted of CD4+ T cells sorted from blood, taken at week 24, from a patient treated with tofacitinib. These receptors all stem from a human donor with alopecia areata.

The chain joins TRBV6-1 to TRBJ2-7; TRBD1 matches at 9 bases. Germline lookup yields CDR1 MNHNS and CDR2 SASEGT. V trimming: 7 bases; J trimming: 6 bases; junction bases outside the gene matches: 4. This CDR3 has 12 amino acids. This chain's CDR3 is CASIETGGEQYF. The CDR3 DNA reads as TGTGCCAGCATTGAGACAGGGGGCGAGCAGTACTTC.

Concerning this clone itself: A much larger clone sits a single nucleotide away, making a read error possible. J is TRBJ2-7 and V is TRBV6-5, with D perhaps matching TRBD1 (6 bases). Trimming left V 6 bases short and J 3 bases short, with 12 bases between. The length of the CDR3 is 13 residues. The germline V gene has CDR1 MNHEY and CDR2 SVGAGI. The CDR3 loop reads CASSLGQYYEQYF. DNA for the CDR3: TGTGCCAGCAGCTTAGGACAGTACTACGAGCAGTACTTC.

A few counts support this clone. CDR3 DNA: TGCGCCAGCAGCTTGAGTCTAGCGGGAGTCAAGGAGCAGTACTTC. Translation gives CASSLSLAGVKEQYF. The rearrangement joins TRBV5-1 to TRBJ2-7; TRBD2 agrees at 10 bases. This CDR3 contains 15 residues. Germline CDR1 and CDR2: SGHRS and YFSETQ. V was pared by 1 base and J by 7 bases, with 8 bases of the junction left unmatched.

The rearrangement joins TRBV6-5 to TRBJ1-5; D gene uncertain. Per germline, CDR1 MNHEY and CDR2 SVGAGI. CDR3 length: 14 amino acids. Trimming shortened V by 5 bases and J by 7 bases, and 15 bases separated the two germline ends. CDR3 nucleotides: TGTGCCAGCAGTCCCCGAGGGCGTGGGCAGCCCCAGCATTTT. Residues: CASSPRGRGQPQHF.

The chain employs TRBV5-6 and TRBJ2-1, with D hard to call. The CDR3 is made up of 12 amino acids. From germline, CDR1 is SGHDT and CDR2 YYEEEE. With 5 bases removed from V and 9 bases from J, the gap between germline ends came to 12 bases. The CDR3 sequence: CASSLPTAEQFF. The CDR3 nucleotides are TGTGCCAGCAGTCTCCCCACCGCTGAGCAGTTCTTC.

The chain combines TRBV5-1 with TRBJ2-7; 7 bases match TRBD2. The CDR3 is made up of 15 amino acids. Germline V gives CDR1 SGHRS, CDR2 YFSETQ. J gave up 1 base and V 0 bases, and 4 bases lay outside the gene matches. CDR3 sequence: CASSLAAGASYEQYF. The CDR3 coding sequence is TGCGCCAGCAGCTTGGCGGCGGGAGCTTCCTACGAGCAGTACTTC.

The CDR3 bases are TGTGCCAGCAGGGTAGCGGGGCAACAAGAGACCCAGTACTTC. Residues: CASRVAGQQETQYF. The chain carries TRBV6-1 and TRBJ2-5; TRBD2 agrees at 8 bases. V lost 6 bases to trimming and J lost 2 bases; unmatched junction nucleotides: 5. Germline V gene lookup returns CDR1 MNHNS and CDR2 SASEGT. This CDR3 comprises 14 residues.

The chain recombines TRBV7-9 with TRBJ2-5, with D uncertain. V lost 5 bases, J lost 5 bases, and 15 bases lay in between. The CDR3 is 14 residues long. CDR1 and CDR2 (germline): SEHNR, FQNEAQ (reference sequence). The CDR3 protein is CASSRVLLGETQYF. The CDR3, as DNA: TGTGCCAGCAGCAGGGTGCTCCTTGGGGAGACCCAGTACTTC.

There are a few counts of this clone. The CDR3 DNA sequence: TGTGCCAGCAGTTCCATTCGTACAATTAGCACAGATACGCAGTATTTT. Protein product: CASSSIRTISTDTQYF. This chain links TRBV28 with TRBJ2-3; D is unresolved. The germline gives CDR1 MDHEN, CDR2 SYDVKM. The germline V and J ends were trimmed by 4 bases and 0 bases, with 14 bases remaining between them. The CDR3 has 16 residues.

The chain joins TRBV5-6 to TRBJ2-1, with D unclear. The CDR3 has 13 residues. V lost 4 bases to trimming and J lost 4 bases, with 9 bases between them. The V gene's germline CDR1 is SGHDT and CDR2 YYEEEE. CDR3 region: CASSPDSYNEQFF. The CDR3 DNA is TGTGCCAGCAGCCCTGACTCTTACAATGAGCAGTTCTTC.

This chain links TRBV7-2 with TRBJ1-5, with D tentatively TRBD1 (5 bases). CDR1 is SGHTA, CDR2 FQGNSA, per germline. The V end was cut by 1 base, the J end by 6 bases, with 13 bases between. The CDR3 length is 15 residues. Here the CDR3 reads CASSLGGASSQPQHF. The CDR3 coding sequence is TGTGCCAGCAGCTTAGGAGGGGCCTCGAGTCAGCCCCAGCATTTT. Variable domain in full (rest from reference TRBV7-2 and TRBJ1-5): GAGVSQSPSNKVTEKGKDVELRCDPISGHTALYWYRQSLGQGLEFLIYFQGNSAPDKSGLPSDRFSAERTGGSVSTLTIQRTQQEDSAVYLCASSLGGASSQPQHFGDGTRLSIL.

This sequence joins TRBV27 and TRBJ2-1; D unresolved. CDR1 and CDR2 (germline): MNHEY, SMNVEV (reference sequence). The CDR3 runs to 11 residues. Trimming took off 8 bases at V and 4 bases at J, with 6 bases between the two ends. The CDR3 coding sequence is TGTGCCAGCCTGCGTTACAATGAGCAGTTCTTC. Translated, it gives CASLRYNEQFF.

The gene calls are TRBV7-2 and TRBJ2-5; 7 bases agree with TRBD2. The germline gives CDR1 SGHTA, CDR2 FQGNSA. This CDR3 spans 15 amino acids. Trimming took 5 bases from V and 3 from J; bases not matched to a gene: 9. CDR3 coding DNA: TGTGCCAGCAGCCCACCCCCCAGCGGGGAAGAGACCCAGTACTTC. Its translation: CASSPPPSGEETQYF.

The sample holds a few counts of this clone. The rearrangement joins TRBV28 to TRBJ2-7, with D perhaps being TRBD1 or TRBD2 (6 bases each). CDR3 length: 16 amino acids. The germline V gene has CDR1 MDHEN and CDR2 SYDVKM. Trimming removed 4 bases from V and 1 base from J, with 17 bases in between. CDR3 nucleotides: TGTGCCAGCAGTTCCCTTTACGGGGGCGGATCCTACGAGCAGTACTTC. This translates into CASSSLYGGGSYEQYF.

This clone came up once. The J gene is TRBJ2-3, the V gene TRBV11-3; a possible D gene is TRBD2 (6 bases). Germline-derived CDR1 and CDR2 are SGHNT and YENEEA. The ends were cut back, 4 bases at V and 2 bases at J, with 13 bases in the middle. This CDR3 contains 15 residues. As DNA, the CDR3 is TGTGCCAGCAGCTCCGGAGGGTCTGCCACAGATACGCAGTATTTT. Translation gives CASSSGGSATDTQYF.

The rearrangement joins TRBV29-1 to TRBJ1-5; 7 bases align to TRBD1. This CDR3 comprises 14 residues. The trim removed 6 bases at V and 3 bases at J, leaving 8 bases unmatched. CDR1 and CDR2 (germline): SQVTM, ANQGSEA. CDR3 region: CSVTSGGNNQPQHF. CDR3 DNA sequence: TGCAGCGTCACGTCAGGGGGGAACAATCAGCCCCAGCATTTT. The whole variable domain, remainder taken from reference TRBV29-1 and TRBJ1-5, is SAVISQKPSRDICQRGTSLTIQCQVDSQVTMMFWYRQQPGQSLTLIATANQGSEATYESGFVIDKFPISRPNLTFSTLTVSNMSPEDSSIYLCSVTSGGNNQPQHFGDGTRLSIL.

The chain uses TRBV5-1 and TRBJ2-1, with unresolved D. The CDR3 extends over 15 amino acids. V dropped 0 bases and J dropped 9 bases, with 16 bases sitting between them. In germline, CDR1 is SGHRS, CDR2 YFSETQ. For the CDR3, the DNA is TGCGCCAGCAGCTTGGGGATCGCGGAAGGCGGTGAGCAGTTCTTC. The encoded protein is CASSLGIAEGGEQFF. The variable domain in full, completed from reference TRBV5-1 and TRBJ2-1, reads KAGVTQTPRYLIKTRGQQVTLSCSPISGHRSVSWYQQTPGQGLQFLFEYFSETQRNKGNFPGRFSGRQFSNSRSEMNVSTLELGDSALYLCASSLGIAEGGEQFFGPGTRLTVL.

The rearrangement uses TRBV5-6 and TRBJ2-3; unclear D gene. The V end lost 4 bases, the J end lost 4 bases, and 7 bases lay between the germline ends. CDR1 and CDR2 from the germline V gene are SGHDT and YYEEEE. The CDR3 sequence is 12 residues long. CDR3 protein: CASSRRPDTQYF. The CDR3 nucleotides are TGTGCCAGCAGCCGGCGGCCAGATACGCAGTATTTT.

The gene calls are TRBV5-1 and TRBJ2-3; no clear D. The CDR3 is 12 amino acids. The germline CDR1 and CDR2 sequences are SGHRS and YFSETQ. The ends were cut back, 4 bases at V and 0 bases at J, with 3 bases in the middle. As DNA, the CDR3 is TGCGCCAGCAGCCCAAGCACAGATACGCAGTATTTT. Its protein is CASSPSTDTQYF. Drawing the rest from reference TRBV5-1 and TRBJ2-3, the complete variable domain is KAGVTQTPRYLIKTRGQQVTLSCSPISGHRSVSWYQQTPGQGLQFLFEYFSETQRNKGNFPGRFSGRQFSNSRSEMNVSTLELGDSALYLCASSPSTDTQYFGPGTRLTVL.

This clone was seen more than once but under ten times. CDR3 coding DNA: TGTGCCAGCAGGAGAGGGTTGGAGACCCAGTACTTC. Translating it yields CASRRGLETQYF. V usage is TRBV2 and J usage is TRBJ2-5; weak D call: TRBD2 (5 bases). Germline V CDR1 and CDR2: SNHLY, FYNNEI. CDR3 size: 12 residues. Between the trimmed V and J ends, which lost 6 bases and 5 bases, there was a span of 10 bases.

A few counts support this clone. The rearrangement links TRBV4-1 to TRBJ2-5; D gene unclear. The CDR3 contains 13 residues. V lost 4 bases and J lost 2, with 8 bases in between. The V gene's germline CDR1 is MGHRA and CDR2 YSYEKL. DNA of the CDR3: TGCGCCAGCAGCCCATGGCAGCAAGAGACCCAGTACTTC. Its translation is CASSPWQQETQYF.

The gene calls are TRBV6-6 and TRBJ2-5, with D uncertain. V was clipped by 0 bases and J by 5 bases, with 7 bases between them. Germline lookup yields CDR1 MNHNY and CDR2 SVGAGI (reference sequence). The CDR3 spans 13 residues. Here the CDR3 reads CASSYSTRETQYF. CDR3 nucleotides: TGTGCCAGCAGTTACTCGACTCGGGAGACCCAGTACTTC.

The chain combines TRBV29-1 with TRBJ1-1, with TRBD1 matching over 7 bases. V lost 7 bases and J lost 1; bases outside the gene matches: 6. The CDR3 length is 13 residues. Germline values: CDR1 SQVTM, CDR2 ANQGSEA. DNA of the CDR3: TGCAGCGGTACGGGACAGACGAACACTGAAGCTTTCTTT. Residues: CSGTGQTNTEAFF.

This chain joins TRBV7-3 and TRBJ1-2; D ambiguous. V was clipped by 0 bases and J by 4 bases, with 21 bases between them. Germline CDR1 reads SGHTA; CDR2 reads FQGTGA. The CDR3 spans 18 residues. The CDR3 reads CASSLTPQDSVSGYGYTF. The CDR3 nucleotides are TGTGCCAGCAGCTTAACGCCGCAGGATAGTGTAAGCGGCTATGGCTACACCTTC.